These 9 T cell receptor beta chains were sequenced from one sample in a study of identical twins. Each CDR3 protein is one row after TCRdb ran MiXCR on the 5' RACE reads. The sample contains some 1,600,000 distinct CDR3 sequences, less than 40% of which appear only once. Source material: cord blood. These TCRs come from a newborn girl in good health.

The V call is TRBV20-1, the J call TRBJ2-7; D gene unclear. V was shortened by 3 bases and J by 7 bases, with 13 bases between the two germline ends. Germline CDR1 reads DFQATT; CDR2 reads SNEGSKA (reference sequence). The CDR3 contains 12 residues. In DNA, the CDR3 is TGCAGTGCTAGTTACTCGACCATGGAGCAGTACTTC. This encodes CSASYSTMEQYF.

The genes are TRBV11-2 and TRBJ2-3; 12 nucleotides match TRBD1. Germline V gene sequence: CDR1 SGHAT, CDR2 FQNNGV. The CDR3 runs 18 residues. Trimming removed 1 base from V and 2 bases from J; junction bases left unmatched: 7. CDR3 protein: CASSLVKRDRGHTDTQYF. The CDR3 DNA reads as TGTGCCAGCAGCTTAGTCAAGAGGGACAGGGGGCACACAGATACGCAGTATTTT. Complete variable domain (other parts from reference TRBV11-2 and TRBJ2-3): EAGVAQSPRYKIIEKRQSVAFWCNPISGHATLYWYQQILGQGPKLLIQFQNNGVVDDSQLPKDRFSAERLKGVDSTLKIQPAKLEDSAVYLCASSLVKRDRGHTDTQYFGPGTRLTVL.

The chain is built from TRBV29-1 and TRBJ2-7, with 14 bases identical to TRBD2. Judging by the DNA end, TRBJ2-5 fits better; the J call may be wrong. Germline loops: CDR1 SQVTM, CDR2 ANQGSEA. There are 16 residues in the CDR3. The CDR3 protein is CSVAGLAGGRGETQYF. CDR3 nucleotides: TGCAGCGTTGCAGGACTAGCGGGAGGCCGGGGGGAGACCCAGTACTTC.

The chain links TRBV3-1 to TRBJ2-1; D unresolved. The V and J ends lost 0 bases and 4 bases respectively, with 13 bases between them. The germline CDR1 and CDR2 sequences are LGHDT and YNNKEL (reference sequence). The CDR3 has 16 amino acids. CDR3 loop: CASSQEAASIYNEQFF. The CDR3 nucleotides read TGTGCCAGCAGCCAAGAAGCCGCCTCCATATACAATGAGCAGTTCTTC.

V is TRBV25-1 and J is TRBJ1-2; 9 bases are a match to TRBD1. V lost 4 bases, J lost 6 bases, and 18 bases stayed unmatched. The CDR3 consists of 18 residues. The germline CDR1 and CDR2 sequences are MGHDK and SYGVNS. DNA of the CDR3: TGTGCCAGCAGTGCAGGAATAACCGCGGGACAGGGTGTTGATGGCTACACCTTC. Translation: CASSAGITAGQGVDGYTF.

The chain combines TRBV7-9 with TRBJ2-1; D is unclear. Germline values: CDR1 SEHNR, CDR2 FQNEAQ (reference sequence). V lost 5 bases to trimming and J lost 5 bases, with 13 bases between them. The CDR3 length is 14 residues. The CDR3 sequence is CASSPPNLHNEQFF. The CDR3 DNA follows: TGTGCCAGCAGCCCCCCGAACTTACACAATGAGCAGTTCTTC.

This clonotype appeared a few times. This chain joins TRBV20-1 and TRBJ1-1; D possibly corresponds to TRBD1 (5 bases). Trimming removed 2 bases from V and 5 bases from J, with 18 bases in between. This CDR3 spans 15 amino acids. CDR1 and CDR2 (germline): DFQATT, SNEGSKA (reference sequence). CDR3 nucleotides: TGCAGTGCTAGACCGGGGACGGTCGCCAAGACTGAAGCTTTCTTT. Translation: CSARPGTVAKTEAFF.

This clonotype has only a few counts. CDR3 amino acids: CAISTGEFSGNTIYF. In DNA, the CDR3 is TGTGCCATCAGTACAGGGGAATTCTCTGGAAACACCATATATTTT. This sequence joins TRBV10-3 and TRBJ1-3, with 7 bases fitting TRBD1. The junction had 4 bases not matched to a gene; V was cut back by 5 bases and J by 0 bases. The CDR3 runs 15 residues. The germline gives CDR1 ENHRY, CDR2 SYGVKD.

The chain couples TRBV6-1 to TRBJ1-2, with 7 bases lining up with TRBD1. This CDR3 comprises 14 residues. Germline V lookup: CDR1 MNHNS, CDR2 SASEGT. The V gene end was trimmed by 6 bases and the J gene end by 1 base; junction bases not matched to a gene: 5. CDR3 protein: CASRTGNLNYGYTF. Here the CDR3 DNA reads TGTGCCAGCAGGACAGGGAACCTTAACTATGGCTACACCTTC.